Below, 24 T cell receptor beta chains from the same sample are listed, as sequenced in a study of OX40 agonist ivuxolimab in advanced cancers. The assay was immunoSEQ multiplex PCR, and TCRdb's table has in-frame clones only and misses some. Of tens of thousands of clones listed, 91% were seen once; the top ten hold 25% to 35%. Sequences were derived from CD4+ or CD8+ T cells sorted from blood, sampled in a trial of the OX40 agonist ivuxolimab. The receptors were gathered from an adult with an advanced solid tumor such as melanoma, head and neck, liver or kidney cancer.

This rearrangement joins TRBV19 to TRBJ2-3, with D perhaps matching TRBD1 or TRBD2 (5 bases each). CDR1 is LNHDA, CDR2 SQIVND, per germline (reference sequence). The CDR3 consists of 16 residues. Trimming cost V 4 bases and J 3 bases, with 17 bases left between them. This CDR3 reads CASSTRAGLATDTQYF. The CDR3 region has the DNA TGTGCCAGTAGTACCCGGGCAGGGCTAGCTACAGATACGCAGTATTTT.

The chain has TRBV5-8 and TRBJ2-6; 8 bases are shared with TRBD2. The CDR3 is made up of 20 amino acids. CDR1 and CDR2 from the germline V gene are SGHTS and YDEGEE. Unmatched junction bases numbered 19, after V lost 4 bases and J lost 4 bases. The CDR3 DNA reads as TGTGCCAGCAGCCTGTTTTCTGCTCAAGCGGGAGCGTACGGGGCCAACGTCCTGACTTTC. Residues: CASSLFSAQAGAYGANVLTF. Full variable domain (rest looked up from reference TRBV5-8 and TRBJ2-6): EAGVTQSPTHLIKTRGQQATLRCSPISGHTSVYWYQQALGLGLQFLLWYDEGEERNRGNFPPRFSGRQFPNYSSELNVNALELEDSALYLCASSLFSAQAGAYGANVLTFGAGSRLTVL.

The chain carries TRBV27 and TRBJ2-2; D uncertain. The CDR3 runs to 13 residues. In germline, CDR1 is MNHEY, CDR2 SMNVEV (reference sequence). Between the trimmed V and J ends, which lost 0 bases and 5 bases, there was a span of 4 bases. CDR3 amino acids: CASSLSGTGELFF. Here the CDR3 DNA reads TGTGCCAGCAGTTTATCAGGGACCGGGGAGCTGTTTTTT.

The J gene is TRBJ2-7, the V gene TRBV6-6; D perhaps matches TRBD2 (5 bases). The germline CDR1 and CDR2 sequences are MNHNY and SVGAGI (reference sequence). V was clipped by 2 bases and J by 4 bases, with 12 bases between them. CDR3 size: 14 residues. CDR3 nucleotides: TGTGCCAGCAGTTACGCGGCTAGAGGGTACGAGCAGTACTTC. Its protein product is CASSYAARGYEQYF.

The chain uses TRBV27 and TRBJ2-7, with TRBD2 identical over 10 bases. The CDR3 contains 14 residues. V dropped 6 bases and J dropped 2; count of bases not matched to a gene: 4. Germline CDR1 reads MNHEY; CDR2 reads SMNVEV (reference sequence). CDR3 sequence (DNA): TGTGCCAGCAGCGTAGCGGGAGGAGCCTACGAGCAGTACTTC. Translation: CASSVAGGAYEQYF.

This rearrangement joins TRBV5-4 to TRBJ1-2; no reliable D call. This CDR3 comprises 16 residues. V dropped 0 bases and J dropped 8 bases, with 20 bases sitting between them. Per germline, CDR1 SGHNT and CDR2 YYREEE (reference sequence). DNA for the CDR3: TGTGCCAGCAGCTTGGTATGGCAGCAACCCCACGAGGGCTACACCTTC. Translation: CASSLVWQQPHEGYTF.

V usage is TRBV13 and J usage is TRBJ2-7; possibly TRBD1 for D (6 bases). Deletions cut 3 bases from V and 5 bases from J, with 14 bases between. The CDR3 totals 14 residues. Germline lookup yields CDR1 PRHDT and CDR2 FYEKMQ (reference sequence). CDR3 nucleotide sequence: TGTGCCAGCAGCTTCACACAGGGAGTTAACGAGCAGTACTTC. Residues: CASSFTQGVNEQYF.

The chain couples TRBV21-1 to TRBJ1-5. TRBV21-1 is shown as a pseudogene. The CDR3 is 17 residues long. The CDR3 bases are TGTGCCAGCAGCAAAGCGGGGGAGGGCTGTAGCAATCAGCCCCAGCATTTT. This gives the protein CASSKAGEGCSNQPQHF.

This rearrangement joins TRBV6-1 to TRBJ2-1; D unresolved. Germline V gene sequence: CDR1 MNHNS, CDR2 SASEGT. The CDR3 is 12 amino acids. The V and J ends lost 6 bases and 6 bases respectively, with 9 bases between them. The DNA of the CDR3 is TGTGCCAGCAGAGGTGGAATCAATGAGCAGTTCTTC. Protein product: CASRGGINEQFF.

In its sample, this clone was seen once. V and J are TRBV6-5 and TRBJ2-1; D remains ambiguous. The germline CDR1 and CDR2 sequences are MNHEY and SVGAGI. V dropped 0 bases and J dropped 1 base, with 7 bases sitting between them. The CDR3 spans 15 residues. CDR3 region: CASSYSTGSYNEQFF. CDR3 nucleotide sequence: TGTGCCAGCAGTTACTCGACTGGGTCCTACAATGAGCAGTTCTTC.

The J gene is TRBJ2-1, the V gene TRBV5-1, with D unclear. Trimming left V 2 bases short and J 9 bases short, with 12 bases between. Germline lookup yields CDR1 SGHRS and CDR2 YFSETQ. CDR3 length: 13 residues. The CDR3 is CASSLSISGEQFF. The CDR3 DNA follows: TGCGCCAGCAGCTTATCTATTTCTGGTGAGCAGTTCTTC.

This clone was counted once. The CDR3 protein is CASSETDRVYNSPLHF. In DNA form, the CDR3 reads TGTGCCAGCAGTGAAACCGACAGGGTTTATAATTCACCCCTCCACTTT. The chain has TRBV27 and TRBJ1-6; 7 nucleotides agree with TRBD1. Trimming removed 5 bases from V and 4 bases from J; junction bases left unmatched: 8. The CDR3 totals 16 residues. Germline-derived CDR1 and CDR2 are MNHEY and SMNVEV (reference sequence).

DNA for the CDR3: TGTGCCAGCAGCGTAGAAGGGAAGGGTGAGCAGTTCTTC. Amino acids: CASSVEGKGEQFF. The V and J genes are TRBV9 and TRBJ2-1; D ambiguous. Trimming took off 0 bases at V and 9 bases at J, with 10 bases between the two ends. Germline V gene data show CDR1 as SGDLS and CDR2 as YYNGEE. The CDR3 loop spans 13 amino acids.

The chain combines TRBV27 with TRBJ2-1; no firm D call. CDR3 length: 12 residues. Trimming pared 8 bases from V and 4 bases from J, leaving 9 bases between. The germline V gene has CDR1 MNHEY and CDR2 SMNVEV (reference sequence). CDR3 sequence (DNA): TGTGCCAGCCGCTCGGATTACAATGAGCAGTTCTTC. Encoded protein: CASRSDYNEQFF.

The rearrangement joins TRBV4-1 to TRBJ2-3; TRBD2 is a possible D gene (6 bases). CDR3 length: 17 residues. Germline V gene sequence: CDR1 MGHRA, CDR2 YSYEKL. Trimming stripped 4 bases from V and 2 bases from J, with 19 bases between. The CDR3 nucleotides read TGCGCCAGCAGCCCTAGGTTTATAGCGGAGATCACAGATACGCAGTATTTT. Its translation is CASSPRFIAEITDTQYF.

DNA for the CDR3: TGTGCCAGCAGTCGGACTAGCCTCTACGAGCAGTACTTC. Its protein product is CASSRTSLYEQYF. The chain uses TRBV6-5 and TRBJ2-7; TRBD2 aligns across 8 bases. The CDR3 runs 13 residues. The J segment lost 3 bases and the V segment lost 5 bases, leaving 3 bases of the junction unmatched. CDR1 MNHEY and CDR2 SVGAGI come from the germline V gene.

This chain uses TRBV19 with TRBJ2-5; TRBD1 aligns across 8 bases. The last part of the DNA fits TRBJ2-7 better; the J call may be wrong. Looked up from germline, CDR1 is LNHDA and CDR2 is SQIVND (reference sequence). There are 15 residues in the CDR3. The CDR3 protein is CASSPEPGGLYEQYF. Written as DNA, the CDR3 is TGTGCCAGTAGCCCGGAGCCAGGGGGCTTGTACGAGCAGTACTTC.

This chain's CDR3 is CATSRDLSTKNIQYF. The CDR3 DNA sequence: TGTGCCACCAGCAGAGATCTCAGTACCAAAAACATTCAGTACTTC. The chain employs TRBV15 and TRBJ2-4; the D is unclear. The CDR3 length is 15 residues. V was pared by 0 bases and J by 2 bases, with 8 bases between. Germline CDR1 is LNHNV and CDR2 is YYDKDF (reference sequence).

The rearrangement joins TRBV7-8 to TRBJ2-2; 11 nucleotides agree with TRBD2. This CDR3 contains 17 residues. The J segment lost 4 bases and the V segment lost 5 bases, leaving 9 bases of the junction unmatched. The germline gives CDR1 SGHVS, CDR2 FQNEAQ. CDR3 DNA: TGTGCCAGCAGCCTAACTAGCGGGAGAATGTTCACCGGGGAGCTGTTTTTT. The encoded protein is CASSLTSGRMFTGELFF.

The V and J genes are TRBV4-1 and TRBJ2-1; D tentatively reads TRBD1 or TRBD2 (5 bases each). Germline V gene lookup returns CDR1 MGHRA and CDR2 YSYEKL. Trimming left V 4 bases short and J 4 bases short, with 14 bases between. The CDR3 has 15 amino acids. The CDR3 sequence: CASSLQGEFYNEQFF. The CDR3 DNA sequence: TGCGCCAGCAGCCTCCAGGGAGAGTTTTACAATGAGCAGTTCTTC.

The chain couples TRBV28 to TRBJ2-1; 10 bases are a match to TRBD2. Germline V CDR1 and CDR2: MDHEN, SYDVKM. Unmatched junction bases numbered 14, after V lost 1 base and J lost 5 bases. The CDR3 runs 19 residues. The CDR3 protein is CASSLLQGLGGTSDNEQFF. CDR3 bases: TGTGCCAGCAGTTTATTACAGGGATTAGGCGGGACTAGCGACAATGAGCAGTTCTTC.

This chain links TRBV30 with TRBJ2-7; either TRBD1 or TRBD2 may fit D (5 bases each). The V gene's germline CDR1 is GTSNPN and CDR2 SVGIG (reference sequence). This CDR3 contains 13 residues. Trimming removed 4 bases from V and 2 bases from J, with 12 bases in between. The CDR3 coding sequence is TGTGCCTGGAATCTTGGGGGAGCCTACGAGCAGTACTTC. Amino acid sequence: CAWNLGGAYEQYF. The full variable domain, its missing parts supplied by reference TRBV30 and TRBJ2-7, is SQTIHQWPATLVQPVGSPLSLECTVEGTSNPNLYWYRQAAGRGLQLLFYSVGIGQISSEVPQNLSASRPQDRQFILSSKKLLLSDSGFYLCAWNLGGAYEQYFGPGTRLTVT.

The chain combines TRBV7-9 with TRBJ2-1; 13 nucleotides agree with TRBD2. The CDR3 consists of 15 residues. Germline loops: CDR1 SEHNR, CDR2 FQNEAQ (reference sequence). V was pared by 5 bases and J by 6 bases, with 4 bases of the junction left unmatched. The CDR3 DNA reads as TGTGCCAGCAGCCCAAGACTAGCGGGAGGCAATGAGCAGTTCTTC. This sequence encodes CASSPRLAGGNEQFF. The entire variable domain, with the rest obtained from reference TRBV7-9 and TRBJ2-1, is as follows: DTGVSQNPRHKITKRGQNVTFRCDPISEHNRLYWYRQTLGQGPEFLTYFQNEAQLEKSRLLSDRFSAERPKGSFSTLEIQRTEQGDSAMYLCASSPRLAGGNEQFFGPGTRLTVL.

The chain joins TRBV2 to TRBJ2-4, with no clear D. CDR1 and CDR2 (germline): SNHLY, FYNNEI. Trimming shortened V by 6 bases and J by 2 bases, and 5 bases separated the two germline ends. This CDR3 has 12 residues. The CDR3 DNA follows: TGTGCCAGCAGGGACCCCAAAAACATTCAGTACTTC. Translation gives CASRDPKNIQYF.